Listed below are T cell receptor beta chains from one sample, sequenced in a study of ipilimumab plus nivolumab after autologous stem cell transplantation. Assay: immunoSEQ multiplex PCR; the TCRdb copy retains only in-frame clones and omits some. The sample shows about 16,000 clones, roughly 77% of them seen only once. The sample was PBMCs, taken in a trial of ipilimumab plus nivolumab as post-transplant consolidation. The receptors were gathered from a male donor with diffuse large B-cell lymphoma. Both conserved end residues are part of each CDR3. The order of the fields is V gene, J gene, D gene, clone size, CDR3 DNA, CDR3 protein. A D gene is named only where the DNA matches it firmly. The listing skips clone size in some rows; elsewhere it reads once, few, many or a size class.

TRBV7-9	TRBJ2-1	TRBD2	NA	TGTGCCAGCAGCTTATATCGCCTAGCGGGAGAGAATGAGCAGTTCTTC	CASSLYRLAGENEQFF
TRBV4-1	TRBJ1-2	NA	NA	TGCGCCAGCAGCCAAGCCTTGGCACAAGTTACTTATGGCTACACCTTC	CASSQALAQVTYGYTF
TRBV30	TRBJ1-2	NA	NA	TGTGCCTGGAGTTACACATCGACGGCAGTCGGCTACACCTTC	CAWSYTSTAVGYTF
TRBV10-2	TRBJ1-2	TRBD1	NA	TGCGCCAGCAGGGGAGGACAGGGGAATAACTATGGCTACACCTTC	CASRGGQGNNYGYTF
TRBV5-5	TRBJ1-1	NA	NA	TGTGCCAGCAGCCGGGGACCGCAGAACACTGAAGCTTTCTTT	CASSRGPQNTEAFF
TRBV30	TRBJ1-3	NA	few	TGTGCCTGGAGGCATCCGGACAGAACTCACACCATATATTTT	CAWRHPDRTHTIYF
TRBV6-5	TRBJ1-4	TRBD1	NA	TGTGCCAGCAGTTACGATGGGACAGCTAATGAAAAACTGTTTTTT	CASSYDGTANEKLFF
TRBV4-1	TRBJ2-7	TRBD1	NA	TGCGCCAGCAGCCAAGATGGGACAGGGGATTACGAGCAGTACTTC	CASSQDGTGDYEQYF
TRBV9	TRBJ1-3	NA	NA	TGTGCCAGCAGCGTAGATGGTGGGAACACCATATATTTT	CASSVDGGNTIYF
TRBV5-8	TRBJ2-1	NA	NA	TGTGCCAGCAGCTTGGCTGGAGGGCGCTACAATGAGCAGTTCTTC	CASSLAGGRYNEQFF
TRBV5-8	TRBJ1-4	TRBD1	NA	TGTGCCAGCAGCCTGGACAGGGTTTTT	CASSLDRVF
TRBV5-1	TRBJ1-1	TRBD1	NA	TGCGCCAGCAGCAACCCGACGACAGGGGGGAGGGTCACTGAAGCTTTCTTT	CASSNPTTGGRVTEAFF
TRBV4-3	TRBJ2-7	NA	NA	TGCGCCAGCAGCCAAGGCGGGGGCCCCTACGAGCAGTACTTC	CASSQGGGPYEQYF
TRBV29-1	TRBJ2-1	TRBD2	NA	TGCAGCGTTGGGGAATCAAGCGGGAGCTCCTACAATGAGCAGTTCTTC	CSVGESSGSSYNEQFF
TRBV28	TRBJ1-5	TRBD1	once	TGTGCCAGCAGTTTAGAACGGGTGGTGGGACAGAATAGCAATCAGCCCCAGCATTTT	CASSLERVVGQNSNQPQHF
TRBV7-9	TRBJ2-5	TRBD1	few	TGTGCCAGCAGTTCACCTTTCCAGGGGGCAGAGACCCAGTACTTC	CASSSPFQGAETQYF
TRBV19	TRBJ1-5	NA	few	TGTGCCAGTAGTAAGTCGGTACACAATCAGCCCCAGCATTTT	CASSKSVHNQPQHF
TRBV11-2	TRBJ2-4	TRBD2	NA	TGTGCCAGCAGCTTAGCGGGGGGGATAGCCAAAAACATTCAGTACTTC	CASSLAGGIAKNIQYF
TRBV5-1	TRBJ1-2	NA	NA	TGCGCCATCGAAACCGGGACAAGACTCTATGGCTACACCTTC	CAIETGTRLYGYTF
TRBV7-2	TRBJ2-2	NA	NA	TGTGCCAGCAGCTTAGCGCTCCGGGGGTCCGGGGAGCTGTTTTTT	CASSLALRGSGELFF
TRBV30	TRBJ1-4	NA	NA	TGTGCCTGGAGTGTAATCACGGAGGAGGAAAAACTGTTTTTT	CAWSVITEEEKLFF
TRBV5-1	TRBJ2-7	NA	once	TGCGCCAGCCGGGAAGGCGGCGCATTCTACGAGCAGTACTTC	CASREGGAFYEQYF